These 27 T cell receptor beta chains originate from one sample sequenced in a study of blood T cell repertoires in COVID-19. Method: immunoSEQ multiplex PCR; TCRdb's copy keeps in-frame clones and lacks some. The data hold some 240,000 clones, with approximately 86% observed a single time. Material for sequencing was PBMCs or T cells enriched from blood (not recorded which). The source is a woman in her forties with acute COVID-19.

The chain uses TRBV27 and TRBJ1-5; D may be TRBD1 (6 bases). Germline V lookup: CDR1 MNHEY, CDR2 SMNVEV (reference sequence). V lost 2 bases and J lost 0, with 17 bases in between. The CDR3 contains 18 residues. Written as DNA, the CDR3 is TGTGCCAGCAGTTTAAGAGGACAGAGTCTAAATAGCAATCAGCCCCAGCATTTT. This codes for CASSLRGQSLNSNQPQHF.

As regards this clone: The junction shows a germline mismatch at one end, possibly a read error. The V gene is TRBV7-9, the J gene TRBJ2-1; 12 bases agree with TRBD2. Germline CDR1 reads SEHNR; CDR2 reads FQNEAQ (reference sequence). The CDR3 length is 15 residues. CDR3 DNA: TGTGCCAGCAGCCTAGCGGGAGGGCCGCTCAATGAGCAGTTCTTC. This sequence encodes CASSLAGGPLNEQFF.

The chain combines TRBV2 with TRBJ2-7; 8 positions agree with TRBD1. The CDR3 consists of 14 residues. The germline V gene has CDR1 SNHLY and CDR2 FYNNEI. The trim removed 6 bases at V and 3 bases at J, leaving 7 bases unmatched. The CDR3 nucleotides read TGTGCCAGCAGGTTTCTTGGGACAGGCTACGAGCAGTACTTC. Translating it yields CASRFLGTGYEQYF.

As for this clone: A junction end diverges from the germline sequence, so it may reflect a read error. V is TRBV18 and J is TRBJ2-3; D is undetermined. Germline CDR1 is KGHSH and CDR2 is LQKENI. The CDR3 extends over 17 amino acids. The CDR3: CASSPSLTRISKDTQYF. In DNA form, the CDR3 reads TGTGCCAGCTCACCCTCCTTGACACGGATAAGCAAAGATACGCAGTATTTT.

This chain links TRBV2 with TRBJ2-3; D is undetermined. CDR1 SNHLY and CDR2 FYNNEI come from the germline V gene. The V end was cut by 8 bases, the J end by 4 bases, with 19 bases between. This CDR3 region has 15 residues. The CDR3 sequence is CASVGGEVGADTQYF. CDR3 in DNA: TGTGCCAGCGTCGGCGGAGAGGTTGGTGCAGATACGCAGTATTTT.

This chain uses TRBV6-5 with TRBJ2-7, with 12 bases lining up with TRBD2. Trimming took 5 bases from V and 4 from J; bases not matched to a gene: 6. The germline V gene has CDR1 MNHEY and CDR2 SVGAGI. The CDR3 spans 15 residues. CDR3 loop: CASSTLAGGRYEQYF. CDR3 DNA: TGTGCCAGCAGTACCCTAGCGGGAGGGAGGTACGAGCAGTACTTC.

This clone was picked up a small number of times. The J gene is TRBJ1-4, the V gene TRBV6-5, with 10 bases lining up with TRBD1. V lost 8 bases to trimming and J lost 6 bases; unmatched junction nucleotides: 3. Germline CDR1 MNHEY, CDR2 SVGAGI. The CDR3 is 13 residues long. Written as DNA, the CDR3 is TGTGCCAGCGGGGACAGGGGTTATGAAAAACTGTTTTTT. Amino acids: CASGDRGYEKLFF.

This chain joins TRBV10-3 and TRBJ1-2, with TRBD1 matching over 7 bases. V trimming: 8 bases; J trimming: 7 bases; junction bases outside the gene matches: 4. Germline assignment: CDR1 ENHRY and CDR2 SYGVKD. The CDR3 spans 11 residues. The chain's CDR3 is CAIQGVSGYTF. The CDR3 region has the DNA TGTGCCATCCAGGGGGTCAGTGGCTACACCTTC.

This clone was counted a single time. The chain recombines TRBV7-3 with TRBJ2-1, with 7 bases matching TRBD2. J lost 1 base, V lost 5 bases, and 5 bases had no gene match. This CDR3 has 15 amino acids. The germline gives CDR1 SGHTA, CDR2 FQGTGA. The CDR3 DNA reads as TGTGCCAGCAGCGACCGAGCGGGATCCTACAATGAGCAGTTCTTC. Protein product: CASSDRAGSYNEQFF. Looking up the rest from reference TRBV7-3 and TRBJ2-1 gives the full variable domain: GAGVSQTPSNKVTEKGKYVELRCDPISGHTALYWYRQSLGQGPEFLIYFQGTGAADDSGLPNDRFFAVRPEGSVSTLKIQRTERGDSAVYLCASSDRAGSYNEQFFGPGTRLTVL.

This sequence joins TRBV18 and TRBJ2-7; 7 bases are a match to TRBD1. The CDR3 totals 13 residues. After removal of 2 bases from V and 5 bases from J, the junction contained 3 bases not matched to a gene. CDR1 and CDR2 (germline): KGHSH, LQKENI. CDR3 sequence reads: CASSPTGADEQYF. Here the CDR3 DNA reads TGTGCCAGCTCACCAACAGGGGCGGACGAGCAGTACTTC.

The chain carries TRBV5-4 and TRBJ1-4, with D perhaps TRBD1 (6 bases). V lost 6 bases and J 5 bases, leaving 14 bases between the germline ends. This CDR3 contains 14 residues. Germline CDR1 SGHNT, CDR2 YYREEE (reference sequence). The CDR3 DNA reads TGTGCCAGCAAAATGGACAGCCGAAATGAAAAACTGTTTTTT. Translating gives CASKMDSRNEKLFF.

The genes are TRBV30 and TRBJ1-6, with 8 bases identical to TRBD1. Germline CDR1 reads GTSNPN; CDR2 reads SVGIG (reference sequence). V lost 6 bases and J lost 10; bases outside the gene matches: 20. CDR3 length equals 17 residues. The DNA for the CDR3 is TGTGCCTGCCCTCACAGGGACAGGAAAAATAAGGGGTCACCCCTCCACTTT. This encodes CACPHRDRKNKGSPLHF.

The V gene is TRBV5-1, the J gene TRBJ1-3; 7 bases are a match to TRBD1. Trimming at V came to 0 bases and at J to 3 bases, leaving 3 bases not matched to a gene. The CDR3 totals 15 residues. From germline, CDR1 is SGHRS and CDR2 YFSETQ. DNA of the CDR3: TGCGCCAGCAGCTTGGCTACAGGGGTTGGAAACACCATATATTTT. Translating it yields CASSLATGVGNTIYF.

The rearrangement joins TRBV6-2 or TRBV6-3 to TRBJ2-7; 11 bases agree with TRBD2. V trimming: 4 bases; J trimming: 5 bases; junction bases outside the gene matches: 7. The germline CDR1 and CDR2 sequences are MNHEY and SVGEGT. The CDR3 extends over 15 amino acids. In DNA form, the CDR3 reads TGTGCCAGCAGTTTTTGGCTAGCGGGAGGCAACGAGCAGTACTTC. It specifies CASSFWLAGGNEQYF.

This clone was found a few times. This chain uses TRBV2 with TRBJ1-2; no reliable D call. The germline V and J ends were trimmed by 4 bases and 8 bases, with 14 bases remaining between them. Germline V lookup: CDR1 SNHLY, CDR2 FYNNEI. The CDR3 is 13 residues long. CDR3 amino acids: CASSAPGSRGYTF. In DNA form, the CDR3 reads TGTGCCAGCAGTGCCCCGGGATCGAGGGGCTACACCTTC. Drawing the rest from reference TRBV2 and TRBJ1-2, the complete variable domain is EPEVTQTPSHQVTQMGQEVILRCVPISNHLYFYWYRQILGQKVEFLVSFYNNEISEKSEIFDDQFSVERPDGSNFTLKIRSTKLEDSAMYFCASSAPGSRGYTFGSGTRLTVV.

The chain couples TRBV4-2 to TRBJ2-5, with a weak D call TRBD2 (5 bases). V was shortened by 1 base and J by 5 bases, with 14 bases between the two germline ends. This CDR3 has 15 residues. The germline V gene has CDR1 LGHNA and CDR2 YNFKEQ. CDR3 loop: CASSQGGSLPETQYF. Here the CDR3 DNA reads TGTGCCAGCAGCCAAGGAGGGTCCCTCCCGGAGACCCAGTACTTC.

The genes are TRBV15 and TRBJ1-4; unclear D gene. This CDR3 is built from 16 residues. The V gene lost 0 bases and the J gene lost 3 bases, with 11 bases spanning the gap. The germline V gene has CDR1 LNHNV and CDR2 YYDKDF (reference sequence). CDR3: CATSREILAANEKLFF. DNA for the CDR3: TGTGCCACCAGCAGAGAGATACTTGCGGCTAATGAAAAACTGTTTTTT. Combining the CDR3 with reference TRBV15 and TRBJ1-4 gives the whole variable domain DAMVIQNPRYQVTQFGKPVTLSCSQTLNHNVMYWYQQKSSQAPKLLFHYYDKDFNNEADTPDNFQSRRPNTSFCFLDIRSPGLGDTAMYLCATSREILAANEKLFFGSGTQLSVL.

The rearrangement links TRBV5-5 to TRBJ2-7; TRBD2 agrees at 7 bases. This CDR3 region has 16 residues. V shed 0 bases and J 2 bases; nucleotides not matched to a gene: 8. Per the germline V gene, CDR1 is SGHKS and CDR2 is YYEKEE (reference sequence). CDR3 sequence: CASSLAGGERPYEQYF. The CDR3 DNA is TGTGCCAGCAGCTTGGCGGGGGGTGAACGTCCCTACGAGCAGTACTTC.

CDR3 loop: CASSQGTGGLWGNTEAFF. As DNA, the CDR3 is TGCGCCAGCAGCCAAGGGACAGGGGGTTTATGGGGGAACACTGAAGCTTTCTTT. The rearrangement uses TRBV4-1 and TRBJ1-1; 10 bases match TRBD1. V shed 1 base, J shed 1 base, and the junction held 9 bases outside the gene matches. The CDR3 has 18 residues. The germline CDR1 and CDR2 sequences are MGHRA and YSYEKL.

The V call is TRBV10-3, the J call TRBJ2-7; TRBD2 aligns across 10 bases. Germline CDR1 and CDR2: ENHRY and SYGVKD. The CDR3 is 14 residues long. V was pared by 7 bases and J by 1 base, with 4 bases of the junction left unmatched. The CDR3: CAIKPGLASYEQYF. The CDR3 coding sequence is TGTGCCATCAAGCCGGGACTAGCGTCCTACGAGCAGTACTTC.

The rearrangement joins TRBV19 to TRBJ2-1, with TRBD2 identical over 7 bases. In germline, CDR1 is LNHDA, CDR2 SQIVND (reference sequence). The CDR3 covers 14 residues. J was trimmed by 5 bases and V by 6 bases; bases with no gene match: 7. The CDR3 DNA sequence: TGTGCCAGTAGCGGGAGGCTATTCGACAATGAGCAGTTCTTC. It specifies CASSGRLFDNEQFF.

The chain recombines TRBV5-1 with TRBJ1-1; TRBD1 might be the D (6 bases). The germline CDR1 and CDR2 sequences are SGHRS and YFSETQ. There are 13 residues in the CDR3. Trimming stripped 2 bases from V and 10 bases from J, with 15 bases between. The CDR3 coding sequence is TGCGCCAGCAGCTTCACAGGGCCTGGTGGAGCTTTCTTT. This sequence encodes CASSFTGPGGAFF. Filled out from reference TRBV5-1 and TRBJ1-1, the complete variable domain reads KAGVTQTPRYLIKTRGQQVTLSCSPISGHRSVSWYQQTPGQGLQFLFEYFSETQRNKGNFPGRFSGRQFSNSRSEMNVSTLELGDSALYLCASSFTGPGGAFFGQGTRLTVV.

The chain uses TRBV6-1 and TRBJ2-1; D is perhaps TRBD2 (5 bases). Germline V CDR1 and CDR2: MNHNS, SASEGT. This CDR3 region has 16 residues. Trimming cost V 2 bases and J 7 bases, with 18 bases left between them. The CDR3 reads CASSESLLTTRNEQFF. In DNA, the CDR3 is TGTGCCAGCAGTGAATCTTTGTTGACTACCCGAAATGAGCAGTTCTTC.

This clone was seen a few times. V gene TRBV6-5 combines with J gene TRBJ1-3, with a weak D call TRBD1 (6 bases). This CDR3 comprises 13 residues. V was pared by 7 bases and J by 6 bases, with 13 bases between. The germline CDR1 and CDR2 sequences are MNHEY and SVGAGI. The CDR3 DNA follows: TGTGCCAGCACGTCACAGGGAGTAAACACCATATATTTT. Translating gives CASTSQGVNTIYF.

V gene TRBV2 combines with J gene TRBJ2-2; D remains ambiguous. The CDR3 consists of 15 residues. V gave up 6 bases and J gave up 1 base, with 12 bases separating them. Per the germline V gene, CDR1 is SNHLY and CDR2 is FYNNEI. The CDR3 DNA is TGTGCCAGCAGCCTTCGGCCAGGGAACACCGGGGAGCTGTTTTTT. Encoded protein: CASSLRPGNTGELFF.

The genes are TRBV9 and TRBJ1-1; the D gene is possibly TRBD1 (5 bases). This CDR3 spans 14 amino acids. The V gene's germline CDR1 is SGDLS and CDR2 YYNGEE. Deletions cut 4 bases from V and 4 bases from J, with 14 bases between. The CDR3: CASSFHGGGTEAFF. Written as DNA, the CDR3 is TGTGCCAGCAGCTTCCATGGGGGAGGCACTGAAGCTTTCTTT. The entire variable domain, with the rest obtained from reference TRBV9 and TRBJ1-1, is as follows: DSGVTQTPKHLITATGQRVTLRCSPRSGDLSVYWYQQSLDQGLQFLIQYYNGEERAKGNILERFSAQQFPDLHSELNLSSLELGDSALYFCASSFHGGGTEAFFGQGTRLTVV.

The gene calls are TRBV28 and TRBJ1-5, with D perhaps TRBD1 (6 bases). CDR1 MDHEN and CDR2 SYDVKM come from the germline V gene. This CDR3 has 13 residues. V was trimmed by 7 bases and J by 9 bases, leaving 16 bases between them. CDR3 in DNA: TGTGCCAGCACTTCAGGGGTCGGTGGGCCCCAGCATTTT. Translating it yields CASTSGVGGPQHF. Drawing the rest from reference TRBV28 and TRBJ1-5, the complete variable domain is DVKVTQSSRYLVKRTGEKVFLECVQDMDHENMFWYRQDPGLGLRLIYFSYDVKMKEKGDIPEGYSVSREKKERFSLILESASTNQTSMYLCASTSGVGGPQHFGDGTRLSIL.